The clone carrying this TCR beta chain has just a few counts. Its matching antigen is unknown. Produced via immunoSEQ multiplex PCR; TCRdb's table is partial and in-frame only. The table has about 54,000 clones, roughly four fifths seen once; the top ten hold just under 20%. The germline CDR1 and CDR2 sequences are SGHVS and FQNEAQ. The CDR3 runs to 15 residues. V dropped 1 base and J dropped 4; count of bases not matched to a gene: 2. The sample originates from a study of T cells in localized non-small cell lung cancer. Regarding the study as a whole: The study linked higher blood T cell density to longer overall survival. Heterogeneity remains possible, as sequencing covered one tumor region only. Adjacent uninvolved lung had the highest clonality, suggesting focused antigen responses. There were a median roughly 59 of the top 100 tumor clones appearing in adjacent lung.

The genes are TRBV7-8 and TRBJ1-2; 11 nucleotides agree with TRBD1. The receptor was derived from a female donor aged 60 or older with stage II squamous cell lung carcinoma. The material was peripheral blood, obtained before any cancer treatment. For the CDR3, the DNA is TGTGCCAGCAGCTTAGGGGACAGGGGGGGCTATGGCTACACCTTC. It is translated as CASSLGDRGGYGYTF.